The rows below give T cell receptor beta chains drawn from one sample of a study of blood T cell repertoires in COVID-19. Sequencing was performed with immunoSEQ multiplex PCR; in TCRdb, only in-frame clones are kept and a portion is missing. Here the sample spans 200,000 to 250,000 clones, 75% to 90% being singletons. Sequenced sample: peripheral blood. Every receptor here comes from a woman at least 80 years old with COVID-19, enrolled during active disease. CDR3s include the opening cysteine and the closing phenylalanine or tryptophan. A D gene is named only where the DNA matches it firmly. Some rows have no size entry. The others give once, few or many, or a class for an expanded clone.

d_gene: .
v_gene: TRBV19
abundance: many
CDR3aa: CAIYQAGHTRAFF

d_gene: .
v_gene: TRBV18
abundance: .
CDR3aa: CASSHGQTTYEQYF

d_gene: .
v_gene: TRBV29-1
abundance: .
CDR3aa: CSVDHPGSKEFF

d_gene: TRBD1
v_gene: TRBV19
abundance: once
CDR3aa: CASSRDLGTGAYEQYF

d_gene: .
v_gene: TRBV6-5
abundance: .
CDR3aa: CASSQGHTQGYTF

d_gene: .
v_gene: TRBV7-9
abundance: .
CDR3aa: CASSSDYYNEQFF

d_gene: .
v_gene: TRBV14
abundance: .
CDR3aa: CASSLLEKRTTQYF

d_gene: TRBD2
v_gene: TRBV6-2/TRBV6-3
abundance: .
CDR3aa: CASSPGRSAGAAYNEQFF

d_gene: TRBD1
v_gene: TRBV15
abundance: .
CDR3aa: CATSQDRGRLYGYTF

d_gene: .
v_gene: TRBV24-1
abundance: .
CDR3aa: CATSDGGHRSGANVLTF

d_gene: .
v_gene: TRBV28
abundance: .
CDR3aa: CASSLSGIDGSEAFF

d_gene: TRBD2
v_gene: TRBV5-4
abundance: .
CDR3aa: CASSSGGERSYEQYF

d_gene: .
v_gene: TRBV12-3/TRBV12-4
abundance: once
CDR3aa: CASSLDRRSQHF

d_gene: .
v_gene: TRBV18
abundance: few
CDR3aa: CASSPMDFQETQYF

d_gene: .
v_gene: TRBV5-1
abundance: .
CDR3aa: CASSENTEAFF